Here is one T cell receptor beta chain with its context. This sample is drawn from a study of blood T cell repertoires in COVID-19. Study-level information: PBMCs, B-cell-depleted T cells, or T cells provided the cDNA or gDNA that made up the material.

The CDR3 contains 14 residues. Germline V CDR1 and CDR2: SGDLS, YYNGEE. With V trimmed by 0 bases and J by 4 bases, 3 bases remained unmatched. In the original analysis: Amplification with reference gene primers provided the estimates of nucleated cell counts. TCRdb's table, derived via immunoSEQ multiplex PCR, lists solely in-frame clones and lacks some. For V, J and clone size, that table is used; D and trimming come from the DNA. This sample carries about 300,000 clones, 85% to 90% of them seen once, and the ten largest clones take approximately 4%. V usage is TRBV9 and J usage is TRBJ2-7; 8 bases line up with TRBD2. This clonotype originated in a woman younger than 35 with acute COVID-19. Sequenced: PBMCs or T cells enriched from blood (not recorded which). CDR3 in amino acids: CASSVALAGYEQYF. The CDR3 DNA follows: TGTGCCAGCAGCGTAGCTCTAGCGGGTTACGAGCAGTACTTC.